This T cell receptor beta chain was captured by sequencing in a study of OX40 agonist ivuxolimab in advanced cancers. Study in general: It was ivuxolimab, an agonistic anti-OX40 (CD134) antibody, that patients were treated with.

Repertoires were generated with immunoSEQ multiplex PCR, while TCRdb's copy carries only in-frame clones and drops some. This table holds some 70,000 clones, around 90% found once. The CDR3 contains 14 residues. Germline assignment: CDR1 SGHRS and CDR2 YFSETQ. V gave up 4 bases and J gave up 2 bases; unmatched junction bases: 4. The TCR comes from an adult with an advanced solid tumor such as melanoma, head and neck, liver or kidney cancer. The chain links TRBV5-1 to TRBJ1-2, with 8 bases fitting TRBD1. The specimen was CD4+ or CD8+ T cells sorted from blood, collected in a trial of the OX40 agonist ivuxolimab. CDR3 sequence: CASSTGQDNYGYTF. The CDR3 DNA sequence: TGCGCCAGCAGCACGGGACAGGACAACTATGGCTACACCTTC.